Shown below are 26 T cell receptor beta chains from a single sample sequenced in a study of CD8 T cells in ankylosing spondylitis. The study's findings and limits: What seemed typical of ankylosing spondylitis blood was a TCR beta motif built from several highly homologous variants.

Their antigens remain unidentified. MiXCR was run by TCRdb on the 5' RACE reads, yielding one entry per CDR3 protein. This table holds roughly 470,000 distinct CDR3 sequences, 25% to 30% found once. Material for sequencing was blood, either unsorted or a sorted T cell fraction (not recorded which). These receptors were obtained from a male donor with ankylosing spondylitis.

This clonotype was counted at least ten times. CDR3 nucleotides: TGTGCCAGCAGCTTGGGTCCAGATCAGCCCCAGCATTTT. It yields the protein CASSLGPDQPQHF. This chain uses TRBV5-6 with TRBJ1-5; D gene unclear. From germline, CDR1 is SGHDT and CDR2 YYEEEE. V lost 0 bases and J 5 bases, leaving 6 bases between the germline ends. The CDR3 runs 13 residues.

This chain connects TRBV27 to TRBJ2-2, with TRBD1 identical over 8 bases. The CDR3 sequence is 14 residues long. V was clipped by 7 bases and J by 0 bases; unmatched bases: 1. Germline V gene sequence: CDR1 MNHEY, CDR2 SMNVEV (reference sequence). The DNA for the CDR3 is TGTGCCAGCACGGACAGGGCGAACACCGGGGAGCTGTTTTTT. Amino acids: CASTDRANTGELFF.

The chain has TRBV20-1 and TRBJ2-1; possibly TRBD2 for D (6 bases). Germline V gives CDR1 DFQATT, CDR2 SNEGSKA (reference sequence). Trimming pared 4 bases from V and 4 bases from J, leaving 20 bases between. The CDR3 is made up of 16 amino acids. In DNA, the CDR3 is TGCAGTGCTAAACTATTAGCGGCTTCAGGGTACAATGAGCAGTTCTTC. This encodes CSAKLLAASGYNEQFF.

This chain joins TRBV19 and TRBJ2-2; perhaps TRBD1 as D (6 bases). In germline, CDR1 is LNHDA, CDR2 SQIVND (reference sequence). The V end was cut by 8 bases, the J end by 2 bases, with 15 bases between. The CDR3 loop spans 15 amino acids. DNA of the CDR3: TGTGCCAGTCGTAACCCCGGGACAAACACCGGGGAGCTGTTTTTT. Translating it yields CASRNPGTNTGELFF.

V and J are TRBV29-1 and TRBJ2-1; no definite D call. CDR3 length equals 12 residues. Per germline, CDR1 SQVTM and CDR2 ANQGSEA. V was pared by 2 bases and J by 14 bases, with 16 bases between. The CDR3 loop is CSVEKLGRPKFF. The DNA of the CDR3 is TGCAGCGTTGAAAAGCTAGGACGACCAAAGTTCTTC.

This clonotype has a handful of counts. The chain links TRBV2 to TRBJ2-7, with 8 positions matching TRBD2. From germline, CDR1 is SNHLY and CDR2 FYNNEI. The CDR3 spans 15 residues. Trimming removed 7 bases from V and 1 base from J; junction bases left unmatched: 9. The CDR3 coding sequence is TGTGCCAGCACGAGCACGACTAGCGTTTCCTACGAGCAGTACTTC. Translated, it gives CASTSTTSVSYEQYF.

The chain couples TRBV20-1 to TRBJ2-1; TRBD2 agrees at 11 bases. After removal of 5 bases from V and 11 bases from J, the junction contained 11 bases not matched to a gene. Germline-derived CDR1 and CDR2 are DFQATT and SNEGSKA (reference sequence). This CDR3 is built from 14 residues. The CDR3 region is CSARSYGTSGQQFF. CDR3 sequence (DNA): TGCAGTGCTCGGTCCTATGGGACTAGCGGACAGCAGTTCTTC.

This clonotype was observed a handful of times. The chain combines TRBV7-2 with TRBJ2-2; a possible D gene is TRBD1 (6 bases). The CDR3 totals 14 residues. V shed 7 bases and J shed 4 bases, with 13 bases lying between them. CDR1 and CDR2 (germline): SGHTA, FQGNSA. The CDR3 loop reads CASKSAGATGELFF. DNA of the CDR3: TGTGCCAGCAAGTCTGCAGGGGCCACCGGGGAGCTGTTTTTT.

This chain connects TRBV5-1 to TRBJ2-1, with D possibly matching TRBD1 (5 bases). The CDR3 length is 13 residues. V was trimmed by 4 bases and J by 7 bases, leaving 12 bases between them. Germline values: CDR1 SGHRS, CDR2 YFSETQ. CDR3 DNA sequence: TGCGCCAGCAGCGGGGCCGGACGGAATGAGCAGTTCTTC. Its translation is CASSGAGRNEQFF.

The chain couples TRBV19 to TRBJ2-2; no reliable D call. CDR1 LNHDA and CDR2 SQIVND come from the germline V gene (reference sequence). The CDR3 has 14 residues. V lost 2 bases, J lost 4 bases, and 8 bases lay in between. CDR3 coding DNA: TGTGCCAGTAGTATAAGCTTCGCCACCGGGGAGCTGTTTTTT. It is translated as CASSISFATGELFF.

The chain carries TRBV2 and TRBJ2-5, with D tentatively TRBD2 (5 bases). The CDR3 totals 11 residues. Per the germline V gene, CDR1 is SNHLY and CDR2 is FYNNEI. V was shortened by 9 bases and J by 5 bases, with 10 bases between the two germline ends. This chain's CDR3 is CASLATETQYF. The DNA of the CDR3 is TGTGCCAGTCTAGCTACGGAGACCCAGTACTTC.

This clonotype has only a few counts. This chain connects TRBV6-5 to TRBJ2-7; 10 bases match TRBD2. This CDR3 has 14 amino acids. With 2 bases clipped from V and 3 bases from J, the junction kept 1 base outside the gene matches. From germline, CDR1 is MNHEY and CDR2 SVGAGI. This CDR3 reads CASSYQREGYEQYV. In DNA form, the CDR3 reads TGTGCCAGCAGTTACCAGCGGGAGGGCTACGAGCAGTACGTC.

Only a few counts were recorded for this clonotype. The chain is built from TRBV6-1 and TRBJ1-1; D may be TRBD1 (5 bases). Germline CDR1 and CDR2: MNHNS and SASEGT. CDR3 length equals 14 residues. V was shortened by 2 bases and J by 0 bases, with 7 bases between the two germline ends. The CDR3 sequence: CASSEQGMNTEAFF. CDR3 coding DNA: TGTGCCAGCAGTGAACAGGGTATGAACACTGAAGCTTTCTTT.

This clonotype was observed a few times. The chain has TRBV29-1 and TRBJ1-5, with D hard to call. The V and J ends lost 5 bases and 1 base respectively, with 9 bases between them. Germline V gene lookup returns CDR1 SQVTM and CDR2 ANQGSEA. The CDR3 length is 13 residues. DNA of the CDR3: TGCAGCGTTATCGATGGGAGCAATCAGCCCCAGCATTTT. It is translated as CSVIDGSNQPQHF.

CDR3 in amino acids: CASSLKRGKRNSPLHF. CDR3 in DNA: TGTGCCAGCAGTTTAAAGAGGGGGAAGAGGAATTCACCCCTCCACTTT. This sequence joins TRBV28 and TRBJ1-6; TRBD1 might be the D (6 bases). The length of the CDR3 is 16 residues. V was pared by 2 bases and J by 7 bases, with 15 bases between. Germline CDR1 is MDHEN and CDR2 is SYDVKM.

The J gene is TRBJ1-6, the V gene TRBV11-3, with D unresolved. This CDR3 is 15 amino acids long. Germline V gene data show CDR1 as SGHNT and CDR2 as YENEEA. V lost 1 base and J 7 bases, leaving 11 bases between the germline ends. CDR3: CASSLGSWENSPLHF. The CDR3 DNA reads TGTGCCAGCAGCTTAGGAAGCTGGGAGAATTCACCCCTCCACTTT. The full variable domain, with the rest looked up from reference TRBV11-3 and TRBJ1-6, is EAGVVQSPRYKIIEKKQPVAFWCNPISGHNTLYWYLQNLGQGPELLIRYENEEAVDDSQLPKDRFSAERLKGVDSTLKIQPAELGDSAVYLCASSLGSWENSPLHFGNGTRLTVT.

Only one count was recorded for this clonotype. The CDR3 DNA sequence: TGTGCCAGCAGCCAAGATGTGGGGGGGAGAGGCTACACCTTC. It is translated as CASSQDVGGRGYTF. The rearrangement links TRBV3-1 to TRBJ1-2; D may be TRBD1 (5 bases). Germline V gene lookup returns CDR1 LGHDT and CDR2 YNNKEL (reference sequence). The CDR3 runs to 14 residues. V was trimmed by 0 bases and J by 8 bases, leaving 13 bases between them.

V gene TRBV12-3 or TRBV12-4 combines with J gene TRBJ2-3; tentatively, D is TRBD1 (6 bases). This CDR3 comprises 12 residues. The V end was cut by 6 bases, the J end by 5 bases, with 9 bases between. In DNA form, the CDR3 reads TGTGCCAGCAGGTCGGACAGAGATACGCAGTATTTT. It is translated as CASRSDRDTQYF.

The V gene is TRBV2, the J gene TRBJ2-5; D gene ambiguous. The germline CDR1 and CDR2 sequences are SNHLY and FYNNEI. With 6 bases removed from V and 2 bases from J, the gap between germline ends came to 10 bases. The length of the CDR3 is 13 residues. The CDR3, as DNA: TGTGCCAGCAGGCTAGGGTCTCAAGAGACCCAGTACTTC. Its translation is CASRLGSQETQYF.

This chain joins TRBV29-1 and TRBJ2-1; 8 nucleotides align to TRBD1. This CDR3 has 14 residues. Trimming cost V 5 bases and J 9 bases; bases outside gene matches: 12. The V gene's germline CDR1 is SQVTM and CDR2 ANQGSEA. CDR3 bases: TGCAGCGTTACCGAACAGCAGGGGGCGGGTGAGCAGTTCTTC. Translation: CSVTEQQGAGEQFF.

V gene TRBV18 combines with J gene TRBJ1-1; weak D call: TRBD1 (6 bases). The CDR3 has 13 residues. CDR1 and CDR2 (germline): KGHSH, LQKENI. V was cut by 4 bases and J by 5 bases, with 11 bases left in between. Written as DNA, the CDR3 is TGTGCCAGCTCACTCTCAGGGGAGACTGAAGCTTTCTTT. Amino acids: CASSLSGETEAFF.

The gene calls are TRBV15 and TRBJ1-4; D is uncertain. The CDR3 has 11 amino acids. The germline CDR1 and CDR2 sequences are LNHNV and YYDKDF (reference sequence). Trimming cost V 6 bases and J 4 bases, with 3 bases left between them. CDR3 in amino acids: CATRNNEKLFF. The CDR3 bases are TGTGCCACCAGGAATAATGAAAAACTGTTTTTT.

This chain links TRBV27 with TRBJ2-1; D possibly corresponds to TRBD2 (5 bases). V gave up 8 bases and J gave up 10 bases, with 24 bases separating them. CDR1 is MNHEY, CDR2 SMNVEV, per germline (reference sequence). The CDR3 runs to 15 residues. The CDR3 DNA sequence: TGTGCCAGCCGCAATATAGGTGCAGGAGGCGGGGAGCAGTTCTTC. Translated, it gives CASRNIGAGGGEQFF.

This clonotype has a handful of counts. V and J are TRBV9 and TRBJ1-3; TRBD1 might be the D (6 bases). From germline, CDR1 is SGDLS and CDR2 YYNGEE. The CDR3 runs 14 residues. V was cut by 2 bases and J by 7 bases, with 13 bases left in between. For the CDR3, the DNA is TGTGCCAGCAGCGTGTCAGGGGATAGGAACACCATATATTTT. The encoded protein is CASSVSGDRNTIYF. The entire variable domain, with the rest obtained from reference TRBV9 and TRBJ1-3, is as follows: DSGVTQTPKHLITATGQRVTLRCSPRSGDLSVYWYQQSLDQGLQFLIQYYNGEERAKGNILERFSAQQFPDLHSELNLSSLELGDSALYFCASSVSGDRNTIYFGEGSWLTVV.

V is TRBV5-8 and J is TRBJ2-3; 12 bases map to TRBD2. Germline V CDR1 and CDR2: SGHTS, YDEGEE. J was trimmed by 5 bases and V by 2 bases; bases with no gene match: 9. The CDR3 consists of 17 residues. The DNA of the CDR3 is TGTGCCAGCAGCTTCCGAAGACTAGCGGGAGTTAAAGATACGCAGTATTTT. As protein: CASSFRRLAGVKDTQYF.

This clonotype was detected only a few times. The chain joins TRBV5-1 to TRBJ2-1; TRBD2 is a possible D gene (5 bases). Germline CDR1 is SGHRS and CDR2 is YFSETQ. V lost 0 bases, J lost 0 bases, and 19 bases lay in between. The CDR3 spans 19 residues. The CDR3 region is CASSLARLADYDSYNEQFF. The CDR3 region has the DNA TGCGCCAGCAGCTTGGCGAGGCTAGCTGACTACGACTCCTACAATGAGCAGTTCTTC. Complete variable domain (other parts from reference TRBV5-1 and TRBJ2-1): KAGVTQTPRYLIKTRGQQVTLSCSPISGHRSVSWYQQTPGQGLQFLFEYFSETQRNKGNFPGRFSGRQFSNSRSEMNVSTLELGDSALYLCASSLARLADYDSYNEQFFGPGTRLTVL.